This T cell receptor beta chain comes out of a study of T cell changes during pregnancy in multiple sclerosis. Sequencing used immunoSEQ multiplex PCR; TCRdb keeps in-frame clones, though not all of them. The data show tens of thousands of clones, 91% seen once. Trimming took off 0 bases at V and 3 bases at J, with 15 bases between the two ends. The CDR3 is made up of 16 amino acids. The V gene's germline CDR1 is SGDLS and CDR2 YYNGEE. Sequencing was performed on peripheral blood, taken before pregnancy. The chain recombines TRBV9 with TRBJ1-1, with D maybe TRBD1 (5 bases). This receptor was identified in a female donor with multiple sclerosis, enrolled in a pregnancy study. CDR3 nucleotides: TGTGCCAGCAGCGTAGCAAAGGACACTTACGACACTGAAGCTTTCTTT. This translates into CASSVAKDTYDTEAFF.